Listed below are T cell receptor beta chains from one sample, sequenced in a study of shared clonotypes between healthy human individuals. The repertoire was sequenced with immunoSEQ multiplex PCR; TCRdb's copy has only in-frame clones and lacks some. This table holds approximately 980,000 clones, 76% found once. Source material: memory CD4+ T cells sorted from blood. The source of these receptors is a man aged 18 to 30 in good health. Both conserved end residues are part of each CDR3. Each record gives: J gene, D gene, V gene, clone size, CDR3 DNA, CDR3 protein. The D gene is left open where the match is weak. The size field is filled for only some rows; it gives once, few, many or a size class.

>TRBJ2-1|NA|TRBV10-3|NA
TGTGCCATCAGTGAGCGCAATGTGGGGTCCTACAATGAGCAGTTCTTC
CAISERNVGSYNEQFF
>TRBJ1-1|NA|TRBV2|NA
TGTGCCAGCAGTGAATCGATCCTAACGGGGGAAAGTAGCACTGAAGCTTTCTTT
CASSESILTGESSTEAFF
>TRBJ2-4|NA|TRBV9|NA
TGTGCCAGCAGCGTAGGCGGGGACCTAAACATTCAGTACTTC
CASSVGGDLNIQYF
>TRBJ2-2|NA|TRBV6-1|NA
TGTGCCAGCATGGGGTTTACCGGGGAGCTGTTTTTT
CASMGFTGELFF
>TRBJ2-7|TRBD2|TRBV14|NA
TGTGCCAGCAGCCCTAGCGGGATGGTCTACGAGCAGTACTTC
CASSPSGMVYEQYF
>TRBJ2-3|TRBD2|TRBV4-3|NA
TGCGCCAGCAGCCAAGAAGCGGGACGTCGCACAGATACGCAGTATTTT
CASSQEAGRRTDTQYF
>TRBJ1-1|NA|TRBV7-9|NA
TGTGCCAGCAGCTTACAGGTGATGAACACTGAAGCTTTCTTT
CASSLQVMNTEAFF
>TRBJ2-7|TRBD2|TRBV6-6|NA
TGTGCCAGCAGTCCCAGCGGGGTAAGCTCCTACGAGCAGTACTTC
CASSPSGVSSYEQYF
>TRBJ2-7|TRBD1|TRBV5-5|NA
TGTGCCAGCAGCCAGGGACAGGGGAATTTCCACGAGCAGTACTTC
CASSQGQGNFHEQYF
>TRBJ2-3|NA|TRBV29-1|NA
TGCAGCGTTGTAAAGGGCTCAGATACGCAGTATTTT
CSVVKGSDTQYF
>TRBJ1-6|TRBD1|TRBV4-3|few
TGCGCCAGCAGCCAGGCTACCGGGACAGGTGCCCTCCACTTT
CASSQATGTGALHF
>TRBJ1-2|TRBD1|TRBV11-2|NA
TGTGCCAGCAGCTTAGACTCAGGGACAGGGGGCATCAATGGCTACACCTTC
CASSLDSGTGGINGYTF
>TRBJ1-4|TRBD1|TRBV7-9|NA
TGTGCCAGCAGCTTTTCCGGGACAGGGACAACTAATGAAAAACTGTTTTTT
CASSFSGTGTTNEKLFF